Listed here is a single T cell receptor beta chain. The antigen is not known. The sample holds other DNA sequences that translate to the same CDR3. The entry originates in a study of shared clonotypes between healthy human individuals. Points from the study as a whole: With few donors, the genetic and exposure-history diversity represented was limited. The four-donor shared clonotypes exceeded non-shared clonotypes in generation probability, with non-shared ones scoring lower.

Trimming pared 5 bases from V and 2 bases from J, leaving 12 bases between. The germline V gene has CDR1 MNHEY and CDR2 SMNVEV (reference sequence). This CDR3 has 14 amino acids. Donors comprised only Caucasian adults living in Nashville, Tennessee. For each subset, genomic DNA was distributed in equal portions over several immunoSEQ plates. The method was immunoSEQ multiplex PCR; TCRdb's version includes in-frame clones alone and lacks a portion of them. The profile shows 2 million to 2.5 million clones, approximately 90% of them singletons. The chain recombines TRBV27 with TRBJ1-2; tentative D call: TRBD1 (5 bases). This receptor was obtained from a man aged 18 to 29 in good health. Some clones in this sample may be carry-over from other donors' samples. Sequencing used naive CD4+ T cells from PBMCs. Subset given: CD45RA+ positively selected. CDR3 loop: CASSRTGANYGYTF. CDR3 coding DNA: TGTGCCAGCAGTAGAACAGGAGCGAACTATGGCTACACCTTC.